The next 2 T cell receptor beta chains were all read from a single sample in a study of PD-L1 blockade in urothelial cancer. This sample's time point: peripheral blood 6 weeks after treatment start. The data were produced by immunoSEQ multiplex PCR, yet TCRdb's version contains in-frame clones alone and is incomplete. Of about 76,000 clones detected, roughly 90% appear once; the ten largest clones hold more than 0.85%. This material consisted of PBMCs, taken around atezolizumab (anti-PD-L1) treatment. The receptors shown here come from a woman older than 75 with urothelial cancer.

This clone was recorded only once. The chain joins TRBV6-1 to TRBJ2-1; D might be TRBD1 (5 bases). Germline V gives CDR1 MNHNS, CDR2 SASEGT. Trimming shortened V by 9 bases and J by 6 bases, and 15 bases separated the two germline ends. CDR3 length equals 13 residues. CDR3 amino acids: CASSQGRVNEQFF. The CDR3 coding sequence is TGTGCCAGTTCACAAGGCAGGGTCAATGAGCAGTTCTTC.

Only one count was recorded for this clone. The J gene is TRBJ2-2, the V gene TRBV29-1, with D perhaps TRBD1 (5 bases). CDR3 size: 14 residues. The germline V and J ends were trimmed by 4 bases and 3 bases, with 12 bases remaining between them. From germline, CDR1 is SQVTM and CDR2 ANQGSEA. The CDR3 nucleotides are TGCAGCGTTGCGACCTTCAGGGACACCGGGGAGCTGTTTTTT. Amino acid sequence: CSVATFRDTGELFF.